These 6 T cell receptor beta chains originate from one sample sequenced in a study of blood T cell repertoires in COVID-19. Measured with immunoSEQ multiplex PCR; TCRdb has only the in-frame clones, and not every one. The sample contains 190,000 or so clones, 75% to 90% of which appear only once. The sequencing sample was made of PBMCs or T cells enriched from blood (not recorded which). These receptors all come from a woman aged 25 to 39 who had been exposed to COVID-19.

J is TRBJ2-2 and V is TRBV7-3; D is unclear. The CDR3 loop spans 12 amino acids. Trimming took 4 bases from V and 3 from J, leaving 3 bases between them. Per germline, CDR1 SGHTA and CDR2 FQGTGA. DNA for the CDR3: TGTGCCAGCAGCTCCTACACCGGGGAGCTGTTTTTT. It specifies CASSSYTGELFF.

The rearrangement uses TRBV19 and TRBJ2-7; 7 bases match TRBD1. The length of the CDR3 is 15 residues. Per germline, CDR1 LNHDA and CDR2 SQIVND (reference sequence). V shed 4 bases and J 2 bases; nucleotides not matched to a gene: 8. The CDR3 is CASSTPRTGPYEQYF. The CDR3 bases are TGTGCCAGTAGTACCCCCAGGACAGGCCCCTACGAGCAGTACTTC.

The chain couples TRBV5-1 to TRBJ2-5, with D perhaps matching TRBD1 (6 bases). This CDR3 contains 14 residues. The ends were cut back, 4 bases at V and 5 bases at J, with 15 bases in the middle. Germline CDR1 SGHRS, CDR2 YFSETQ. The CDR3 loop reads CASSEDSGYETQYF. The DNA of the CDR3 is TGCGCCAGCAGCGAGGACAGTGGGTACGAGACCCAGTACTTC.

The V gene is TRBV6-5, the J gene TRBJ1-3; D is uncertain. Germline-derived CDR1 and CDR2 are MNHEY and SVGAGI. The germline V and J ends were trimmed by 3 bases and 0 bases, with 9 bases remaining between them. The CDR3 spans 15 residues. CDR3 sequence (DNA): TGTGCCAGCAGTTATCTGGCTTCCTCTGGAAACACCATATATTTT. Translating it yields CASSYLASSGNTIYF.

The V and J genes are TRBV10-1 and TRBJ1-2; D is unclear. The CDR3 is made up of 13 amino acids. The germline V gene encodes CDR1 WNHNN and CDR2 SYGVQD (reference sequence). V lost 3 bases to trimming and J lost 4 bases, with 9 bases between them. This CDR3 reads CASSDHSSYGYTF. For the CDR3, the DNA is TGCGCCAGCAGTGACCACAGTTCCTATGGCTACACCTTC.

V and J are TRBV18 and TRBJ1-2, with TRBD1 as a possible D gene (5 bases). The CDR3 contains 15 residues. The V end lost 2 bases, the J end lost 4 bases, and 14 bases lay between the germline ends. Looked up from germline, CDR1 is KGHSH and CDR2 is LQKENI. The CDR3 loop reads CASSPGPGGGYGYTF. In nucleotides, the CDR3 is TGTGCCAGCTCACCAGGACCGGGCGGGGGCTATGGCTACACCTTC.